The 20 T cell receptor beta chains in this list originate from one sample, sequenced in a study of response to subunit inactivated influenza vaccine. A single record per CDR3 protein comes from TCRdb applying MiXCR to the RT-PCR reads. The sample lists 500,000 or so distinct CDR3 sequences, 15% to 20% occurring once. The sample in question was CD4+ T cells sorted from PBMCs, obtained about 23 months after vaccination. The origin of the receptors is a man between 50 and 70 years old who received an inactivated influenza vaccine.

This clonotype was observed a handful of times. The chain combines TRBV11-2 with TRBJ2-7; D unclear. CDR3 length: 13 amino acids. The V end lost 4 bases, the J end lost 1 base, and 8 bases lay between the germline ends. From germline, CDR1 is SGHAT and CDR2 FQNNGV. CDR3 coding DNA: TGTGCCAGCAGCTCGCACTCTTCCTACGAGCAGTACTTC. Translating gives CASSSHSSYEQYF.

CDR3 coding DNA: TGTGCCAGCAGCCAGACTAGTGTCTACGGGGAGCTGTTTTTT. Amino acid sequence: CASSQTSVYGELFF. The chain has TRBV6-1 and TRBJ2-2, with D tentatively TRBD2 (6 bases). V lost 6 bases and J lost 7, with 15 bases in between. CDR1 and CDR2 (germline): MNHNS, SASEGT. This CDR3 has 14 residues.

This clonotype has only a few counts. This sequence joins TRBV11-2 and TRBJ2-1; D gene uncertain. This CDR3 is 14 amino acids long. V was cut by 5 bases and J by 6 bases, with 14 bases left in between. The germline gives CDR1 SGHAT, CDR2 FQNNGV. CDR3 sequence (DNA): TGTGCCAGCAGCCCCCGGGTTGGGTCCAATGAGCAGTTCTTC. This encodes CASSPRVGSNEQFF.

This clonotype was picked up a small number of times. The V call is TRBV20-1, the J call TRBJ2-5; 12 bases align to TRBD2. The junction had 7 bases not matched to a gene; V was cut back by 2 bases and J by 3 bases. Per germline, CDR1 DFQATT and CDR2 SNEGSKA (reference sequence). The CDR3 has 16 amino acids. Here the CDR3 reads CSARPLGLAGKETQYF. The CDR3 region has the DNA TGCAGTGCTAGACCCCTAGGACTAGCGGGGAAAGAGACCCAGTACTTC.

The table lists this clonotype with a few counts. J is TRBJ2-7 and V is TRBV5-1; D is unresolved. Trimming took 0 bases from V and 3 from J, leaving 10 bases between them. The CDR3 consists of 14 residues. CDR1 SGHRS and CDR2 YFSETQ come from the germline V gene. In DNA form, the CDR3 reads TGCGCCAGCAGCTTGGAGGGAACTTACTACGAGCAGTACTTC. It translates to CASSLEGTYYEQYF.

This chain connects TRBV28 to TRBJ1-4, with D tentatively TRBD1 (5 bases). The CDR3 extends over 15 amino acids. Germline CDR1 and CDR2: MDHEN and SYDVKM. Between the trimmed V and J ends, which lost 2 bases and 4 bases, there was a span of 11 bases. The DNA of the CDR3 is TGTGCCAGCAGTTTAGAGGACAAACGTAATGAAAAACTGTTTTTT. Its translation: CASSLEDKRNEKLFF.

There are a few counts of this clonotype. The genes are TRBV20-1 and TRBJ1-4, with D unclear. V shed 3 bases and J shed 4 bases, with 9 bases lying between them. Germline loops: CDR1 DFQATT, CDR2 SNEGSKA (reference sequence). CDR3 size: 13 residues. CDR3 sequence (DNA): TGCAGTGCTAGTGGCCCAAATAATGAAAAACTGTTTTTT. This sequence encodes CSASGPNNEKLFF.

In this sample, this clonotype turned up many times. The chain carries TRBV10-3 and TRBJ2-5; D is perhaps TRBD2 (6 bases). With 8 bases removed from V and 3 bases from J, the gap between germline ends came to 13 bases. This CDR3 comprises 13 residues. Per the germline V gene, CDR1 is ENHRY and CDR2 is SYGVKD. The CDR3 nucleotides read TGTGCCATCGGCGGTTTAGCGGAAGAGACCCAGTACTTC. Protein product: CAIGGLAEETQYF.

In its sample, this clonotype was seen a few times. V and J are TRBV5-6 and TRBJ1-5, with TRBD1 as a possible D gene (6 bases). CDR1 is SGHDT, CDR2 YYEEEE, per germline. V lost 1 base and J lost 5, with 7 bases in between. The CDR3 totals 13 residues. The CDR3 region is CASSLNRDQPQHF. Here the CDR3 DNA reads TGTGCCAGCAGCTTGAACAGGGATCAGCCCCAGCATTTT.

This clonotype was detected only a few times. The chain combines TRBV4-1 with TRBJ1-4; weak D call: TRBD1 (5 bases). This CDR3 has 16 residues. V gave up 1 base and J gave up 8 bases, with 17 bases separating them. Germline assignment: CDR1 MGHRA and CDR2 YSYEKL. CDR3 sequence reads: CASSQVALGWGEKLFF. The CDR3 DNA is TGCGCCAGCAGCCAAGTGGCACTAGGGTGGGGGGAAAAACTGTTTTTT.

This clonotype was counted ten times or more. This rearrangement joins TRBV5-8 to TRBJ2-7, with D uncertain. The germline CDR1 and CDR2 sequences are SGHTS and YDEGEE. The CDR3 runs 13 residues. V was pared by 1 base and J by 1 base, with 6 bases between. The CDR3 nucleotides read TGTGCCAGCAGCTTGAAGGAGTCCTACGAGCAGTACTTC. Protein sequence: CASSLKESYEQYF.

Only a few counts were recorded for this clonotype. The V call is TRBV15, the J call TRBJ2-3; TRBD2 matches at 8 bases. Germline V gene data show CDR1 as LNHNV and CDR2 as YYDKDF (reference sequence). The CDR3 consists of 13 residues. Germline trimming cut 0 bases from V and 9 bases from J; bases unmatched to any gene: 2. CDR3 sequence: CATSRELAETQYF. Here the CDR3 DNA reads TGTGCCACCAGCAGAGAACTAGCGGAGACGCAGTATTTT.

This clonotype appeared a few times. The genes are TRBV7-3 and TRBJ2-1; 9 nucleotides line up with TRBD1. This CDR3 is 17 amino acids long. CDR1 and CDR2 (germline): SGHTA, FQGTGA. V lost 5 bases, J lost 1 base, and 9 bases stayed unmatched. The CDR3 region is CASSLPTGTGSYNEQFF. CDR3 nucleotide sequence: TGTGCCAGCAGCCTGCCAACCGGGACAGGGTCCTACAATGAGCAGTTCTTC.

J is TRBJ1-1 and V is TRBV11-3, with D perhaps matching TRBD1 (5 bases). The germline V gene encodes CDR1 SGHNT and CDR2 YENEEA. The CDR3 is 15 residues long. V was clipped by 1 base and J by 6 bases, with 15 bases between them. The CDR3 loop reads CASSLGGGAGAEAFF. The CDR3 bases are TGTGCCAGCAGCTTAGGGGGTGGGGCAGGCGCTGAAGCTTTCTTT.

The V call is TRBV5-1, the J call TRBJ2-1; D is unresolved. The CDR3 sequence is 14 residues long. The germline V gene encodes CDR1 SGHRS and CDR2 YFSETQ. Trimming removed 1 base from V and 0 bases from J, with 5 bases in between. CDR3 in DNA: TGCGCCAGCAGCTTGATGAGCTCCTACAATGAGCAGTTCTTC. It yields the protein CASSLMSSYNEQFF.

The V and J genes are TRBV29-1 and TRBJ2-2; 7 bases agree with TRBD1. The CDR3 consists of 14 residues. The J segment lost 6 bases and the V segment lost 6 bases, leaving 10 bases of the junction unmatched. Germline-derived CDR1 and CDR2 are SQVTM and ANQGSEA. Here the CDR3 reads CSVRGLNNAGELFF. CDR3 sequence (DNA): TGCAGCGTAAGGGGGCTCAACAATGCCGGGGAGCTGTTTTTT.

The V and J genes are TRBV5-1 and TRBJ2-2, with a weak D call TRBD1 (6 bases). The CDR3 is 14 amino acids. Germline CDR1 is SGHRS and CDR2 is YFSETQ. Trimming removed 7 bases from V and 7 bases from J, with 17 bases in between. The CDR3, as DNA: TGCGCCAGCCAAACGACAGGAGCGATCGGGGAGCTGTTTTTT. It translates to CASQTTGAIGELFF.

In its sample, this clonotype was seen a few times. CDR3 in DNA: TGTGCCAGCAGCCAAGCCCTCGGAACAACTAATGAAAAACTGTTTTTT. Its protein product is CASSQALGTTNEKLFF. The chain uses TRBV4-2 and TRBJ1-4, with D unclear. This CDR3 has 16 amino acids. Germline CDR1 is LGHNA and CDR2 is YNFKEQ. V dropped 1 base and J dropped 0 bases, with 9 bases sitting between them.

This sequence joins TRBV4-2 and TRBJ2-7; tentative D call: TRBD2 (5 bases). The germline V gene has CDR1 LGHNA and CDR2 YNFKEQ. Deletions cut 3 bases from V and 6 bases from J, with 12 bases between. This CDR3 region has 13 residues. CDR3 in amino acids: CASSQEMRAEQYF. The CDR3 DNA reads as TGTGCCAGCAGCCAGGAAATGAGGGCCGAGCAGTACTTC.

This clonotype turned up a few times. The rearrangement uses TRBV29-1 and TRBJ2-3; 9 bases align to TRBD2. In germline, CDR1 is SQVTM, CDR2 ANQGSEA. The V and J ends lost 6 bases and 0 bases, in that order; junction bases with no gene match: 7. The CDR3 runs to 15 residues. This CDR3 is CSVVAGAASTDTQYF. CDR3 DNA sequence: TGCAGCGTGGTAGCGGGAGCCGCAAGCACAGATACGCAGTATTTT.